This T cell receptor (beta chain) was identified in a study of cytomegalovirus exposure and HLA in healthy donors. About this clone: The antigen remains undetermined.

The PCR ran on 60 Vbeta and 13 Jbeta primers. Here immunoSEQ multiplex PCR was the method, and the copy in TCRdb shows in-frame clones only, minus some. The sample carries 96,000 or so clones, 65% to 80% recorded once. This CDR3 is 13 amino acids long. Germline CDR1 MNHEY, CDR2 SVGAGI. V lost 6 bases and J lost 7, with 13 bases in between. Broader study findings: The HLA-A and HLA-B alleles of most subjects were reportedly predicted accurately from TCR beta sequences. With later analysis, a missense DCLRE1C variant became linked to TCR beta V- and J-gene trimming. Later analysis identified about 15,000 TCR beta sequences associated with HLA alleles, using a false discovery rate threshold of 0.05. Certain sequence variants were highly shared and formed a cluster, and this cluster was likely a sequencing artifact.

The J gene is TRBJ1-5, the V gene TRBV6-5, with D perhaps TRBD1 (5 bases). This receptor was taken from a woman in her 70s in good health and CMV-seropositive. The sample consisted of PBMCs. The CDR3 region has the DNA TGTGCCAGCAGCCGGGGGGAAGGGCAGCCCCAGCATTTT. Translated: CASSRGEGQPQHF.